This T cell receptor beta chain was identified during a study of cytomegalovirus exposure and HLA in healthy donors (dated by TCRdb to 2015 to 2018). Broadly, across the study: According to an earlier analysis of 450 to 650 of the donors, 200 million or so T cells yielded 117 million unique TCR beta sequences and about 280 Gb of sequence data. An early release covering 500 to 750 HLA-typed donors comprised around 300 gigabases of sequencing data and around 80 million unique TCR sequences. The genetic ancestry cluster associated with self-reported Caucasian donors included 81% of the roughly 400 genotyped donors. The study aimed to test whether signatures of past pathogen exposure could be identified by cataloging public T cell receptors. Using immunosequencing, the study profiled T cell repertoires from 666 subjects and related those repertoires to cytomegalovirus serostatus. In addition to the first cohort of 650 to 800 subjects, a separate validation cohort of approximately 120 different subjects was used. To predict cytomegalovirus infection status, the study brought together high-throughput TCR immunosequencing, statistical association of individual TCRs with disease status, and machine learning. A later analysis re-analyzed previously published TCR beta repertoires from hundreds of donors and added high-resolution HLA genotyping to study TCR occurrence patterns. Rather than drawing on any new phenotypic data, the later analysis identified candidate immune exposures from TCR beta sequences and the way those sequences occurred across donors. In an earlier analysis of 500 to 650 of the donors, high-throughput TCR beta sequencing was used to judge whether each TCR beta V gene segment behaved as functional or pseudogenic. Donor age, sex, ethnicity and CMV serostatus were collected together with the repertoire data. Genome-wide SNP genotypes for about three fifths of the 666 donors were used in a later genetic analysis, which treated that subset as a discovery cohort. All discovery cohort repertoires had been generated using a single sequencing platform. HLA typing covered class I and class II loci at four-digit resolution. Typing coverage varied by locus: roughly 629-640 donors for A, B, C, DRB1 and DQB1; more than 500 for DQA1; about 570 for DPA1; roughly 450 for DPB1. Five DR-DQ haplotypes were handled as single units for association and clustering because linkage in the cohort was strong. Among about 400 genotyped donors of the cohort, an average of approximately 200,000 unique TCR beta nucleotide sequences was sequenced per donor, of which roughly 17% were non-productive.

Relative to germline, V is 0 bases shorter and J is 3 bases shorter, with 16 bases between their ends. The CDR3 measures 16 amino acids from cysteine to phenylalanine. The read is trimmed to its CDR3 DNA, 48 bases read in frame from base 1. In total, roughly 670 healthy bone marrow donors made up the cohort. At the time of sampling, every cohort member was nominally healthy, though immune exposures that went unrecorded were likely present. The donor tested CMV seropositive, placing the donor among the approximately 310 seropositive members of the cohort. A peripheral blood sample was collected from each donor, and TCR beta sequencing was performed on peripheral blood mononuclear cells. The Qiagen DNeasy Blood Extraction Kit was used to extract genomic DNA from the blood cell samples. The count of this clone is one. Its antigen is still unknown. No base-level quality is on record; no much larger clone is a single base apart.

Here is what the overall study found, with its caveats: In a later analysis, HLA-associated TCR beta chains were found to be more clonally expanded and to have lower generation probabilities than equally common non-associated chains. Some IMGT-functional V segments, including TRBV6-2 and TRBV6-3, could not be told apart with the 87-base-pair reads, so those segments were excluded. Because counts were too low, about 15 rarely observed V segments, including chromosome 9 orphons, were left out of the earlier analysis of approximately 580 of the donors. A later analysis found that most CMV-associated TCR beta chains appeared HLA-restricted, with HLA associations seemingly driven largely by CMV exposure. A further reported finding was that TCR beta sequences accurately predicted the HLA-A and HLA-B alleles for most subjects in the first cohort. According to a later genetic analysis, donors in an Asian-associated ancestry cluster had fewer N-insertions in productive TCRs than the approximately 630-donor mean. A later genetic analysis associated a missense DCLRE1C variant with V-gene and J-gene trimming of TCR beta chains, and an independent cohort replicated the association. The authors suggested that the approach could potentially be generalized to other disease states and immunological phenotypes. A group of highly shared sequence variants was considered likely to be a technical artifact of the sequencing pipeline. When HLA alleles, especially DR and DQ, strongly co-occurred, attributing TCR associations to individual alleles was difficult. Presence/absence analyses assumed roughly uniform sequencing depth across donors, an assumption that may not hold. While some public TCRs were present in many individuals, most TCR sequences turned up only very rarely across donors. Specific HLA alleles were associated with 15,000 to 20,000 TCR beta sequences at a false discovery rate of 0.05 in a later analysis. According to a later analysis, TCR association rates differed among HLA loci, with DRB1 alleles showing the most associated TCRs and HLA-C alleles showing the fewest. In vitro tests confirmed that a few of the cytomegalovirus-associated TCR beta chains recognize cytomegalovirus antigens. Because HLA typing was unavailable for some donors at each locus, only the typed subset was used in association tests. The classifier was reported to diagnose cytomegalovirus status with high specificity and sensitivity in both the original cohort and the validation cohort. Broadly in line with IMGT annotations, most TCR beta V segments showed up in productive rearrangements about 90% or about 30% of the time in an earlier analysis of 587 of the donors. For the cohort, immune exposure information was limited to CMV serostatus. In a later analysis, several top co-occurrence clusters were reported to appear linked to parvovirus B19, influenza, CMV and Epstein-Barr virus. The cohort was sequenced for TCR beta chains only, and without alpha or paired-chain data the features that could be detected were limited. Linkage disequilibrium might explain the correlated functional status among segregating V segments, but an unknown experimental factor could not be ruled out. The study listed 170 or so TCR beta chains as associated with cytomegalovirus.

Library prep was done by the immunoSEQ multiplex PCR assay. The multiplex PCR relied on a mix of 60 forward primers for TCR Vbeta segments and 13 reverse primers for TCR Jbeta segments. The CDR3 region of rearranged TCR beta genes was amplified from genomic DNA by a multiplex PCR assay. The amplified TCR beta libraries were sequenced on the Illumina HiSeq System as 87-base-pair reads. From the authors' description of their analysis: A later analysis tallied roughly 76 million unique TCR beta chains across the 660 or so repertoires, and some 10 million of those chains were shared by two or more donors. Raw reads were error-corrected and collapsed into unique sequences with a nearest-neighbor algorithm that merged closely related sequences to remove PCR and sequencing errors. To assign V, D and J gene segments, CDR3 sequences were aligned to IMGT reference sequences. Each retained sequence needed at least a six-nucleotide match to both a V gene segment and a J gene segment. A rearrangement was called productive if the CDR3 had no stop codons and remained in frame with V and J, and every other rearrangement was called non-productive. Following IMGT convention, CDR3 was defined as the stretch from the second conserved V-encoded cysteine to the conserved J-encoded phenylalanine. The earlier analysis of about 610 of the donors excluded sequences that lacked an unambiguous match to a single V gene segment. An earlier analysis of 587 of the donors classified V segments as functional when productive rearrangements were above 56.7% and as segregating when the standard deviation between donors was above 5%. A statistical classification framework was developed to diagnose cytomegalovirus status using the catalog of TCR beta chain sequences. In a later analysis, TCR nucleotide sequences were compared against IMGT/GENE-DB human TR gene sequences so that V and J genes could be assigned. The TCRdist pipeline was used in a later analysis to assign CDR3 sequences and most-parsimonious VDJ recombination scenarios. A later analysis defined each TCR beta chain by its CDR3 amino acid sequence plus V-gene family, and excluded reads lacking a unique V-gene family. In a later analysis, fewer than 600 highly shared, low-generation-probability nucleotide sequences were removed to address suspected cross-contamination and a sequencing artifact. In a later analysis, a clonal expansion index was calculated for each public chain from normalized within-repertoire ranks of inferred template counts. In a later analysis, generation probabilities were computed using a VDJ recombination model fitted to out-of-frame rearrangements, and the results were checked against IGoR. A later analysis scored TCR-TCR, TCR-HLA and TCR-CMV co-occurrence with hypergeometric tests, applying a repertoire-size bias correction to TCR pairs. In a later analysis, false discovery rates were estimated by permuting HLA or CMV assignments 20 times. In a later analysis, co-occurring TCRs were grouped using DBSCAN, with TCRdist sequence similarity added in when clustering inside HLA-allele-positive subsets. Repertoires with fewer than 30,000 or more than 120,000 public chains were left out of co-occurrence clustering, as were about 5 repertoires with anomalous nucleotide sharing. The table was pulled from immuneACCESS by TCRdb, which kept in-frame rearrangements only. Such tables lose some clones; where checked, under half of the loss comes from unresolved V genes, and the rest has no known cause. That table is the source of V, J and clone size, and D and trimming were worked out from the DNA. The sample profile shows approximately 200,000 clones; 70% to 75% of them were found once. Together, the top ten hold 4% to 5% of the sample.

The clonotype was recovered from a man younger than 40 in good health and CMV-seropositive. The sample taken for sequencing was PBMCs. The V and J genes are TRBV5-3 and TRBJ2-7, with TRBD2 tentatively as D gene (6 bases match). TRBV5-3 is given ORF status, its function remaining uncertain. At the DNA level, the sequence is TGTGCCAGAAGCTTGGGGGGGGAGCGCAGTGTCTACGAGCAGTACTTC. Translation gives CARSLGGERSVYEQYF.